The sequence of this TCR beta chain was determined in a study of OX40 agonist ivuxolimab in advanced cancers. Findings and limits, study-wide: The study observed clonal expansion of CD4+ and CD8+ blood T cells by week 6 at 0.1 to 3.0 mg/kg. Determination of antigen specificity was not performed for the expanded peripheral T cells.

On this clone: Its antigen is as yet unknown.

Patients were excluded for autoimmune disease history or systemic immunosuppression. The data were produced by immunoSEQ multiplex PCR, yet TCRdb's version contains in-frame clones alone and is incomplete. Here the sample spans some 99,000 clones, less than 95% being singletons. The receptor was isolated from an adult with an advanced solid tumor such as melanoma, head and neck, liver or kidney cancer. The input for sequencing was CD4+ or CD8+ T cells sorted from blood, taken in a trial of the OX40 agonist ivuxolimab.

CDR3 residues: CASSLGLAEINTGELFF. CDR3 in DNA: TGTGCCAGCAGCCTCGGACTAGCAGAGATAAACACCGGGGAGCTGTTTTTT. This chain uses TRBV5-8 with TRBJ2-2; TRBD2 matches 8 bases. Germline trimming cut 4 bases from V and 2 bases from J; bases unmatched to any gene: 10. The V gene's germline CDR1 is SGHTS and CDR2 YDEGEE. The CDR3 has 17 amino acids.